This T cell receptor (beta chain) is from a study of cytomegalovirus exposure and HLA in healthy donors. Donors were nominally healthy when sampled, though unrecorded immune exposures were likely. Between the trimmed V and J ends, which lost 9 bases and 0 bases, there was a span of 11 bases. Per germline, CDR1 LNHDA and CDR2 SQIVND (reference sequence). The CDR3 consists of 14 residues. Findings and limits, study-wide: TCR beta chains numbering more than 150 were designated cytomegalovirus-associated.

In the PCR, 60 Vbeta and 13 Jbeta primers were used. Authors' data handling: Later, an analysis found 80 million or so unique TCR beta chains, and around 12 million of these were shared. Method: immunoSEQ multiplex PCR; TCRdb's copy keeps in-frame clones and lacks some. From that table come the V and J calls and clone size; the DNA was used to work out D and trimming. The sample shows over 85,000 clones, 60% to 85% of them seen only once. This clone was recorded once. Its target is unknown. This sequence originates from a woman between 25 and 40 years old in good health and CMV-seronegative. The sample taken for sequencing was PBMCs. The genes are TRBV19 and TRBJ2-2; D is possibly TRBD2 (5 bases). CDR3 in amino acids: CASQSGTNTGELFF. CDR3 in DNA: TGTGCCAGCCAATCCGGGACGAACACCGGGGAGCTGTTTTTT.